This TCR beta chain derives from a study of blood T cell repertoires in COVID-19. Study information: COVID-19 samples, acute and convalescent, were from the United States, Italy and Spain. T cells, B-cell-depleted T cells, or PBMCs provided the cDNA or gDNA that served as material.

Repertoires were generated with immunoSEQ multiplex PCR, while TCRdb's copy carries only in-frame clones and drops some. The data hold 160,000 or so clones, with roughly 93% observed a single time. From germline, CDR1 is LGHDT and CDR2 YNNKEL (reference sequence). This CDR3 is built from 14 residues. V was pared by 5 bases and J by 5 bases, with 16 bases between. This clone was found many times. The chain uses TRBV3-1 (or the pseudogene TRBV3-2) and TRBJ2-7, with TRBD2 as a possible D gene (5 bases). The clonotype was recovered from a man aged 18 to 30 with acute or convalescent COVID-19. Sequencing used peripheral blood. CDR3 in DNA: TGTGCCAGCAGCGGAGAGGCTAGCTACGACGAGCAGTACTTC. As protein: CASSGEASYDEQYF.